A selection of T cell receptor beta chains follows, all from one sample in a study of cytomegalovirus exposure and HLA in healthy donors. TCRdb keeps only in-frame clones here, not all; method: immunoSEQ multiplex PCR. Here the sample spans roughly 100,000 clones, less than 75% being singletons. Sequenced material: PBMCs. Source of these receptors: a man aged 40-55 years in good health and CMV-seropositive. Each CDR3 is given with its conserved first and last residue. Fields, in order: D gene, V gene, J gene, clone size, CDR3 DNA, CDR3 protein. D genes are given only for firm matches. Clone sizes are given selectively: once, few, many, or a class where the clone is expanded.

D: -; V: TRBV6-6; J: TRBJ1-2; size: few; DNA: TGTGCCAGCAGCCTCGGACAAGATGGCTACACCTTC; CDR3: CASSLGQDGYTF
D: -; V: TRBV7-2; J: TRBJ1-1; size: once; DNA: TGTGCCAGCAGCTCGACAGTTGAAGCTTTCTTT; CDR3: CASSSTVEAFF
D: -; V: TRBV4-2; J: TRBJ2-5; size: -; DNA: TGTGCCAGCAGCCAAGATGTGGGGGGAGAGACCCAGTACTTC; CDR3: CASSQDVGGETQYF
D: TRBD1; V: TRBV5-6; J: TRBJ1-2; size: -; DNA: TGTGCCAGCAGCCTGGGACAGGGGCCCTATGGCTACACCTTC; CDR3: CASSLGQGPYGYTF
D: -; V: TRBV19; J: TRBJ2-7; size: -; DNA: TGTGCCCCCCCGAGGGGGAACCAAAACTACGAGCAGTACTTC; CDR3: CAPPRGNQNYEQYF
D: -; V: TRBV5-1; J: TRBJ2-5; size: once; DNA: TGCGCCAGCAGCTTAGTCGCGGGGGCAGAGACCCAGTACTTC; CDR3: CASSLVAGAETQYF
D: -; V: TRBV30; J: TRBJ2-7; size: -; DNA: TGTGCCTGGAGTGTTGGGGAGTTCTACGAGCAGTACTTC; CDR3: CAWSVGEFYEQYF
D: -; V: TRBV25-1; J: TRBJ1-1; size: -; DNA: TGTGCCAGCAGTGAACGGTTGGACAGCACTGAAGCTTTCTTT; CDR3: CASSERLDSTEAFF
D: TRBD1; V: TRBV19; J: TRBJ1-5; size: -; DNA: TGTGCCAGTAGTATACCCCCTCTCCGGACAGGGGGCAATCAGCCCCAGCATTTT; CDR3: CASSIPPLRTGGNQPQHF
D: TRBD1; V: TRBV6-5; J: TRBJ2-1; size: -; DNA: TGTGCCAGCAGTGGCCCGGGACAGGGGGACAATGAGCAGTTCTTC; CDR3: CASSGPGQGDNEQFF
D: -; V: TRBV7-8; J: TRBJ1-5; size: -; DNA: TGTGCCAGCAGCTTAGGCAGGGTCAGCAATCAGCCCCAGCATTTT; CDR3: CASSLGRVSNQPQHF